This TCR beta chain is drawn from a study of T cell changes during pregnancy in multiple sclerosis. The data were produced by immunoSEQ multiplex PCR, yet TCRdb's version contains in-frame clones alone and is incomplete. The sample shows more than 90,000 clones, approximately 90% of them seen only once. The V gene lost 3 bases and the J gene lost 3 bases, with 14 bases spanning the gap. This CDR3 has 16 residues. CDR1 is MDHEN, CDR2 SYDVKM, per germline. The sample in question was peripheral blood, obtained in the third trimester of pregnancy. This clonotype was sampled from a female donor with multiple sclerosis, enrolled in a pregnancy study. The rearrangement links TRBV28 to TRBJ1-4; no clear D. The CDR3 bases are TGTGCCAGCAGTTTTGCCCGCCGCGCCCCTAATGAAAAACTGTTTTTT. Residues: CASSFARRAPNEKLFF.